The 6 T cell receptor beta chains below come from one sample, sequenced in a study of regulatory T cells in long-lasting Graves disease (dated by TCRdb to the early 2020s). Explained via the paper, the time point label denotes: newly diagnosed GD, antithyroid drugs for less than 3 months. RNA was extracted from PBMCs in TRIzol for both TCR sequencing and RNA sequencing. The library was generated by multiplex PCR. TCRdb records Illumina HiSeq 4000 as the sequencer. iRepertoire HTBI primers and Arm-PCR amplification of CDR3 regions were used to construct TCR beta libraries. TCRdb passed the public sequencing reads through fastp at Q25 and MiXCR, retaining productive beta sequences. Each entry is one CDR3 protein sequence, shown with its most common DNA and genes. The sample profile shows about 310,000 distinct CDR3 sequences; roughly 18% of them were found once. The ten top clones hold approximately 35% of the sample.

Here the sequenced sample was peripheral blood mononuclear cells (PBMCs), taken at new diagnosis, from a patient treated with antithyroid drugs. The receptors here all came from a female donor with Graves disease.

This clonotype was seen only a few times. DNA for the CDR3: TGTGCCAGCAGCCCCGGGGCTAGCACCTACGAGCAGTACTTC. As protein: CASSPGASTYEQYF. The chain couples TRBV6-1 to TRBJ2-7; D is perhaps TRBD1 or TRBD2 (5 bases each). The CDR3 has 14 amino acids. V lost 6 bases to trimming and J lost 2 bases, with 14 bases between them. The germline gives CDR1 MNHNS, CDR2 SASEGT.

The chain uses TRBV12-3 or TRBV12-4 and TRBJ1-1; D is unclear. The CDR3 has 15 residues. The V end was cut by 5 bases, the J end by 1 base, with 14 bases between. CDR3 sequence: CASSPTRLKNTEAFF. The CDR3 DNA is TGTGCCAGCAGTCCAACCCGACTGAAGAACACTGAAGCTTTCTTT.

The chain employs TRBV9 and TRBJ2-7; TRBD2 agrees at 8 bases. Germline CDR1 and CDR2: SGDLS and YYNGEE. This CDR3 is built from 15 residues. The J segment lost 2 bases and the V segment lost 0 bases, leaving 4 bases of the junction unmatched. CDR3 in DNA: TGTGCCAGCAGCGTAGAGGCGGGAGGCCCCTACGAGCAGTACTTC. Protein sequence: CASSVEAGGPYEQYF.

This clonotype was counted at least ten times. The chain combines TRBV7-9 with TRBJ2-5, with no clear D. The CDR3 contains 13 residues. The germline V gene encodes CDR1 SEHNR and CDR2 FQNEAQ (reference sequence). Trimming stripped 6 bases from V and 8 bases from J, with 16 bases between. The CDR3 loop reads CASRSVGIETQYF. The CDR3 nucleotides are TGTGCCAGCAGATCGGTGGGGATTGAAACCCAGTACTTC.

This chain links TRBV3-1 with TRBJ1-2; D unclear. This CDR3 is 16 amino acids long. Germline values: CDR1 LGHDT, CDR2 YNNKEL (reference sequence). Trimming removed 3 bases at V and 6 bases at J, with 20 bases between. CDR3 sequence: CASSHHLSDIPNGYTF. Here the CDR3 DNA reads TGTGCCAGCAGCCACCACCTTTCTGACATTCCGAATGGCTACACCTTC.

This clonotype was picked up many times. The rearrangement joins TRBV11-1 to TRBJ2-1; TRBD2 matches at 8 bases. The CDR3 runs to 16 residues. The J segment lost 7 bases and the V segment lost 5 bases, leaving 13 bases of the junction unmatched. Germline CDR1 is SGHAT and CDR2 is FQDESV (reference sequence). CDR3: CASSPKLAVKRNEQFF. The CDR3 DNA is TGTGCCAGCAGCCCGAAACTAGCGGTGAAACGGAATGAGCAGTTCTTC.